This paragraph reports one T cell receptor beta chain. This sample was included in a study of blood T cell repertoires in COVID-19. Some clones are missing from TCRdb's copy, which holds only in-frame ones; the method was immunoSEQ multiplex PCR. The table has over 200,000 clones, approximately 82% seen once. The germline CDR1 and CDR2 sequences are SGHNT and YENEEA. J lost 7 bases, V lost 5 bases, and 7 bases had no gene match. This CDR3 contains 15 residues. This TCR was recovered from a man aged 40-50 years with active or convalescent COVID-19. The chain links TRBV11-3 to TRBJ2-5; 13 nucleotides line up with TRBD2. Sequenced sample: peripheral blood. CDR3 nucleotide sequence: TGTGCCAGCAGCCCCGGGACTAGCGGGATGGTGACCCAGTACTTC. Amino acids: CASSPGTSGMVTQYF.